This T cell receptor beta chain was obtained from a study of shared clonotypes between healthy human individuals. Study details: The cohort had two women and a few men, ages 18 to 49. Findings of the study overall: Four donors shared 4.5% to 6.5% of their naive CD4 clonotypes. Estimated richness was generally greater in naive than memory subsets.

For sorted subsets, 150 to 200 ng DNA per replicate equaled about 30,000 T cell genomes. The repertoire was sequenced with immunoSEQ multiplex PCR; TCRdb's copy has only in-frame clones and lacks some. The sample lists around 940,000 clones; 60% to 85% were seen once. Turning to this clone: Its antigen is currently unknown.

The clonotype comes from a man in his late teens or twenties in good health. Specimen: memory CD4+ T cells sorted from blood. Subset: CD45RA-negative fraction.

In nucleotides, the CDR3 is TGCAGCGTTGAGGAGGGGGGAAACACTGAAGCTTTCTTT. It yields the protein CSVEEGGNTEAFF. The chain links TRBV29-1 to TRBJ1-1, with D possibly being TRBD1 (6 bases). The CDR3 loop spans 13 amino acids. V dropped 3 bases and J dropped 2 bases, with 10 bases sitting between them. Germline values: CDR1 SQVTM, CDR2 ANQGSEA.